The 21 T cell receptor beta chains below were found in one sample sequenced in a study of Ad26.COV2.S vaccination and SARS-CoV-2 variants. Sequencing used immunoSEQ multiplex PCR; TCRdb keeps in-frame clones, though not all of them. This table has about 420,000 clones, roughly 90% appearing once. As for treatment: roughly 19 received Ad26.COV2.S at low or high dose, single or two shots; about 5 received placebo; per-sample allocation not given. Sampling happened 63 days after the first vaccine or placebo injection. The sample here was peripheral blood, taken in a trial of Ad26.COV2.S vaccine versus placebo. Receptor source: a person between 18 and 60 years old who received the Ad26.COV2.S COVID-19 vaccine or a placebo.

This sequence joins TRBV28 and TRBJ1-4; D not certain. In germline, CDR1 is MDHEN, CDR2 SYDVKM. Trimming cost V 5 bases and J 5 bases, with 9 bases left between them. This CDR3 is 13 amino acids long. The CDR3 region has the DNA TGTGCCAGCAGTCTAAGGTGGAATGAAAAACTGTTTTTT. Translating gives CASSLRWNEKLFF.

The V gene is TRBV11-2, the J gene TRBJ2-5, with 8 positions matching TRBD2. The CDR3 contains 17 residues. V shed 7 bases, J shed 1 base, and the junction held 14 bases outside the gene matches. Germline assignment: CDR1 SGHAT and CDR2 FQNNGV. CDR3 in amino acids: CASTTGGFLPPQETQYF. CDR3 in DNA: TGTGCCAGCACCACGGGGGGGTTTTTACCACCCCAAGAGACCCAGTACTTC.

CDR3 DNA sequence: TGTGCCAGCAGCCGAGGGGGTCACGAGCAGTACTTC. It codes for CASSRGGHEQYF. The genes are TRBV13 and TRBJ2-7, with a possible D match to TRBD1 (6 bases). CDR3 length: 12 residues. CDR1 and CDR2 (germline): PRHDT, FYEKMQ (reference sequence). V was shortened by 5 bases and J by 5 bases, with 10 bases between the two germline ends.

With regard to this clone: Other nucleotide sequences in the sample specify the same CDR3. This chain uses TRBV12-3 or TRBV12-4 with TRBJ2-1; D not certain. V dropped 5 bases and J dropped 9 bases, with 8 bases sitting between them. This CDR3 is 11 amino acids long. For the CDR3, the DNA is TGTGCCAGCAGTCTGAGGTCTGAGCAGTTCTTC. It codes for CASSLRSEQFF.

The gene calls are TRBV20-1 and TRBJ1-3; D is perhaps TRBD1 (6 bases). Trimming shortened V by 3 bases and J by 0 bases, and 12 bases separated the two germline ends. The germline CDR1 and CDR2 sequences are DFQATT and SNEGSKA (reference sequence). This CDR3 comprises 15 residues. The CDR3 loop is CSASRGHRSGNTIYF. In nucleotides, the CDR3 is TGCAGTGCTAGTCGGGGGCACCGCTCTGGAAACACCATATATTTT.

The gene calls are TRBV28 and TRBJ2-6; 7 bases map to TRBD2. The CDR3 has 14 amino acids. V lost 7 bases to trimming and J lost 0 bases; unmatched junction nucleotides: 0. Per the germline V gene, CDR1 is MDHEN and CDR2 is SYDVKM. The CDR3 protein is CASKRGSGANVLTF. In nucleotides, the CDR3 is TGTGCCAGCAAGCGGGGCTCTGGGGCCAACGTCCTGACTTTC.

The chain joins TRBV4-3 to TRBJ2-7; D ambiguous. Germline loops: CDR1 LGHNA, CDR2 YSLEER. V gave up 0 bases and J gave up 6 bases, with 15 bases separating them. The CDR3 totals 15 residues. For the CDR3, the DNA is TGCGCCAGCAGCCAAGACTGGGTTTCGGGTGGCGAGCAGTACTTC. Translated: CASSQDWVSGGEQYF.

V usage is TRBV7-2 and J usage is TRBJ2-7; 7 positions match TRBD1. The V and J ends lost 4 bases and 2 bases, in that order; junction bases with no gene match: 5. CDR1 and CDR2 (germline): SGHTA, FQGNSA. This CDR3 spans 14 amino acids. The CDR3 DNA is TGTGCCAGCAGCTCATACAGGGGAACCTACGAGCAGTACTTC. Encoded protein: CASSSYRGTYEQYF.

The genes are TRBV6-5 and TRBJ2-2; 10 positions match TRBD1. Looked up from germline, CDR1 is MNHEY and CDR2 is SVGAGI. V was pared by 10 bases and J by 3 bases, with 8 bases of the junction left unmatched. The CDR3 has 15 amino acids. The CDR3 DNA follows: TGTGCCACGGGAACCGGGACAGGGGACACCGGGGAGCTGTTTTTT. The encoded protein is CATGTGTGDTGELFF.

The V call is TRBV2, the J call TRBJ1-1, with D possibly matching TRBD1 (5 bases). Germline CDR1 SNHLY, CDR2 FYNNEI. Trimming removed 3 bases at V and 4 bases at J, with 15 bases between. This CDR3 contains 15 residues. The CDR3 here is CASSEYSGGTTEAFF. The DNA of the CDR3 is TGTGCCAGCAGTGAGTACAGCGGCGGGACCACTGAAGCTTTCTTT.

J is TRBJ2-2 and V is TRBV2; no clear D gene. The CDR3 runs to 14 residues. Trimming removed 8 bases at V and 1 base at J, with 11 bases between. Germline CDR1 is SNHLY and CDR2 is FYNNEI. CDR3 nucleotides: TGTGCCAGCGTAGAGGCTCAGAACACCGGGGAGCTGTTTTTT. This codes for CASVEAQNTGELFF.

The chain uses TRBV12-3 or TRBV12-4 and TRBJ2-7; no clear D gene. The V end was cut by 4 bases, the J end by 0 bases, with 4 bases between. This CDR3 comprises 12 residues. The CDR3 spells CASSSPSYEQYF. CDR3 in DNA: TGTGCCAGCAGTTCCCCCTCCTACGAGCAGTACTTC.

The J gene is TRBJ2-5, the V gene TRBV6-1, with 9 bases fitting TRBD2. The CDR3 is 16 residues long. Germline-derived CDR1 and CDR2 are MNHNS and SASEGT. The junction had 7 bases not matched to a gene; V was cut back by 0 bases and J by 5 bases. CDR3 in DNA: TGTGCCAGCAGTGAAGCAGGGACTAGCAGTGAGGAGACCCAGTACTTC. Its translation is CASSEAGTSSEETQYF.

The CDR3 DNA sequence: TGTGCCAGCAGCTTACAATCGGGACAGGGGCGTTTCTCCTACAATGAGCAGTTCTTC. It translates to CASSLQSGQGRFSYNEQFF. This sequence joins TRBV11-2 and TRBJ2-1; 10 bases match TRBD1. This CDR3 is 19 amino acids long. V lost 2 bases, J lost 0 bases, and 10 bases stayed unmatched. CDR1 and CDR2 from the germline V gene are SGHAT and FQNNGV.

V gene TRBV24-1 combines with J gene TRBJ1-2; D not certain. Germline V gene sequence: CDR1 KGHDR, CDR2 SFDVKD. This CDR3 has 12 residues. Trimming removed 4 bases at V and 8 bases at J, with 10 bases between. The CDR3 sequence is CATSEGSLGYTF. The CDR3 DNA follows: TGTGCCACCAGTGAGGGCAGCTTGGGCTACACCTTC.

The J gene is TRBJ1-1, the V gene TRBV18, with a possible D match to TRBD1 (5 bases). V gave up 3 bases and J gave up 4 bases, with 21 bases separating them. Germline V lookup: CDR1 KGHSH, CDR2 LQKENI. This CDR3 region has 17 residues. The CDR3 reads CASSPSRARKLGTEAFF. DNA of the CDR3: TGTGCCAGCTCACCGTCCAGGGCCCGAAAGTTGGGCACTGAAGCTTTCTTT. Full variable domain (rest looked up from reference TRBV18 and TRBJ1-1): NAGVMQNPRHLVRRRGQEARLRCSPMKGHSHVYWYRQLPEEGLKFMVYLQKENIIDESGMPKERFSAEFPKEGPSILRIQQVVRGDSAAYFCASSPSRARKLGTEAFFGQGTRLTVV.

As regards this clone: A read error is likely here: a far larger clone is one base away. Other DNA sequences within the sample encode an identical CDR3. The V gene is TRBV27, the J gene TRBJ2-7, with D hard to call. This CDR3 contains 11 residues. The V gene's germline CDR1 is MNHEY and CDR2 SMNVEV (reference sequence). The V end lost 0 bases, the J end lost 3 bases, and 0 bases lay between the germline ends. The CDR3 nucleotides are TGTGCCAGCAGTTTATCCTACGAGCAGTACTTC. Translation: CASSLSYEQYF.

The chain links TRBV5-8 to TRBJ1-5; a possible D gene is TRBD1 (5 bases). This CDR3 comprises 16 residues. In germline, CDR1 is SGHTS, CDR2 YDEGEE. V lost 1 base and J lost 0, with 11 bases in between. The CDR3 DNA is TGTGCCAGCAGCTTGTCCACAGGTAATAGCAATCAGCCCCAGCATTTT. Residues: CASSLSTGNSNQPQHF.

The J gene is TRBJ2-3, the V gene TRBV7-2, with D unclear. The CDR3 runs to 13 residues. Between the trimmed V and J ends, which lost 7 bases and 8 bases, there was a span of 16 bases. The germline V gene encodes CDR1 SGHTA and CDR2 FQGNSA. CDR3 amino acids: CASTESPGLTQYF. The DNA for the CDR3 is TGTGCCAGCACCGAGAGCCCCGGGCTTACGCAGTATTTT.

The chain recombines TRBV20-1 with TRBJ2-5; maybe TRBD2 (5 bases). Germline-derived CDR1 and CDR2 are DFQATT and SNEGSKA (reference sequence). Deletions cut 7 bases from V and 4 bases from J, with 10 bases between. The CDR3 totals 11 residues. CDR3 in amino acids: CSGTALETQYF. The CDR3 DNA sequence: TGCAGTGGGACTGCCCTAGAGACCCAGTACTTC.

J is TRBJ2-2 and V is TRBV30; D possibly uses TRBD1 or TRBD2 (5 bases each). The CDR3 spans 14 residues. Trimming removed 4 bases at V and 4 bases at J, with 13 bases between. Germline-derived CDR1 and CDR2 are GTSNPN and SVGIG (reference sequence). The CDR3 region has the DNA TGTGCCTGGACGTTCAGAGGGACCACCGGGGAGCTGTTTTTT. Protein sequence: CAWTFRGTTGELFF.